These 21 T cell receptor beta chains originate from one sample sequenced in a study of graft-versus-host responses after intestinal transplantation. The table came from immunoSEQ multiplex PCR; TCRdb's copy has only in-frame clones and leaves some out. Of 45,000 to 55,000 clones in the sample, about 93% were seen once. This material consisted of PBMCs, taken 750 to 850 days after a first intestinal transplant, on the day of a second. These receptors all stem from a human patient who received an intestinal transplant, so some T cells may come from the graft donor.

This chain uses TRBV9 with TRBJ2-7; 7 nucleotides match TRBD1. The germline V gene has CDR1 SGDLS and CDR2 YYNGEE. V lost 5 bases and J lost 3; bases outside the gene matches: 8. The CDR3 is 14 residues long. Written as DNA, the CDR3 is TGTGCCAGCAGTCTCGGGACAGCCTTCTACGAGCAGTACTTC. Translated: CASSLGTAFYEQYF.

The genes are TRBV6-5 and TRBJ2-7; the D is unclear. The V end lost 6 bases, the J end lost 1 base, and 16 bases lay between the germline ends. The CDR3 consists of 15 residues. The germline V gene has CDR1 MNHEY and CDR2 SVGAGI. CDR3 DNA sequence: TGTGCCAGCAGCCGTCGCGCGGCCCGATCCTACGAGCAGTACTTC. This encodes CASSRRAARSYEQYF.

The chain is built from TRBV11-1 and TRBJ2-7; 11 positions agree with TRBD1. V shed 5 bases, J shed 2 bases, and the junction held 5 bases outside the gene matches. The CDR3 runs to 15 residues. CDR1 is SGHAT, CDR2 FQDESV, per germline (reference sequence). The CDR3 DNA is TGTGCCAGCAGCCTGGGGACAGGGGGAGCCTACGAGCAGTACTTC. It yields the protein CASSLGTGGAYEQYF. Together with reference TRBV11-1 and TRBJ2-7, the CDR3 gives the full variable domain: EAEVAQSPRYKITEKSQAVAFWCDPISGHATLYWYRQILGQGPELLVQFQDESVVDDSQLPKDRFSAERLKGVDSTLKIQPAELGDSAMYLCASSLGTGGAYEQYFGPGTRLTVT.

CDR3 sequence (DNA): TGTGCCAGCAGCTTGTTAACAGGGATTGGTCAGCCCCAGCATTTT. This gives the protein CASSLLTGIGQPQHF. This chain connects TRBV5-6 to TRBJ1-5; D possibly corresponds to TRBD1 (6 bases). The V gene's germline CDR1 is SGHDT and CDR2 YYEEEE. V shed 1 base and J shed 6 bases, with 14 bases lying between them. The CDR3 sequence is 15 residues long.

This chain joins TRBV6-5 and TRBJ1-5; D possibly corresponds to TRBD1 (5 bases). Germline V lookup: CDR1 MNHEY, CDR2 SVGAGI. The CDR3 totals 13 residues. The germline V and J ends were trimmed by 6 bases and 3 bases, with 9 bases remaining between them. This CDR3 reads CASSPGDNQPQHF. Here the CDR3 DNA reads TGTGCCAGCAGCCCGGGGGACAATCAGCCCCAGCATTTT.

The chain couples TRBV9 to TRBJ1-1; D is undetermined. Germline V lookup: CDR1 SGDLS, CDR2 YYNGEE. CDR3 length equals 15 residues. Deletions cut 0 bases from V and 0 bases from J, with 9 bases between. The CDR3 bases are TGTGCCAGCAGCGTAGTGGTAGACTTGAACACTGAAGCTTTCTTT. This encodes CASSVVVDLNTEAFF.

The rearrangement links TRBV7-6 to TRBJ2-5, with D possibly TRBD1 on 5 matching bases. The CDR3 contains 12 residues. V dropped 5 bases and J dropped 5 bases, with 9 bases sitting between them. Germline V gives CDR1 SGHVS, CDR2 FNYEAQ. For the CDR3, the DNA is TGTGCCAGCAGCGCAGGACACGAGACCCAGTACTTC. Protein: CASSAGHETQYF.

As to this clone: A far larger clone is a single base away, which makes a read error likely. The chain carries TRBV6-1 and TRBJ2-3; 9 nucleotides match TRBD2. CDR3 size: 16 residues. J lost 4 bases, V lost 4 bases, and 9 bases had no gene match. Germline values: CDR1 MNHNS, CDR2 SASEGT. The CDR3 protein is CASSGGGAGGADTQYF. The CDR3 bases are TGTGCCAGCAGTGGAGGGGGAGCGGGGGGAGCAGATACGCAGTATTTT.

The chain couples TRBV6-4 to TRBJ2-3, with 10 nucleotides matching TRBD2. The CDR3 totals 16 residues. V trimming: 0 bases; J trimming: 2 bases; junction bases outside the gene matches: 2. Germline CDR1 and CDR2: MRHNA and SNTAGT. DNA of the CDR3: TGTGCCAGCAGTGACTCGAGCGGGGGGGCCACAGATACGCAGTATTTT. Its translation is CASSDSSGGATDTQYF.

The chain recombines TRBV4-1 with TRBJ1-5; maybe TRBD1 (5 bases). V gave up 4 bases and J gave up 6 bases, with 16 bases separating them. This CDR3 region has 15 residues. CDR1 and CDR2 (germline): MGHRA, YSYEKL. CDR3 nucleotides: TGCGCCAGCAGCCGGCTTGGGGGGGAGGGTCAGCCCCAGCATTTT. This gives the protein CASSRLGGEGQPQHF.

The rearrangement uses TRBV18 and TRBJ2-7; tentative D call: TRBD2 (5 bases). V shed 6 bases and J shed 5 bases, with 23 bases lying between them. Germline V CDR1 and CDR2: KGHSH, LQKENI. This CDR3 has 16 amino acids. DNA for the CDR3: TGTGCCAGCTCTCCCATCCGAGGGAGCCGTCGTCACGAGCAGTACTTC. Protein product: CASSPIRGSRRHEQYF.

The V call is TRBV18, the J call TRBJ1-5; a weak D match, TRBD1 (6 bases). Germline values: CDR1 KGHSH, CDR2 LQKENI. This CDR3 spans 14 amino acids. V was cut by 4 bases and J by 5 bases, with 12 bases left in between. CDR3 DNA: TGTGCCAGCTCACATGGACAGAAGTATCAGCCCCAGCATTTT. Translating it yields CASSHGQKYQPQHF.

The chain is built from TRBV14 and TRBJ2-7; 15 nucleotides line up with TRBD2. Trimming removed 1 base from V and 2 bases from J; junction bases left unmatched: 3. Per germline, CDR1 SGHDN and CDR2 FVKESK. This CDR3 spans 17 amino acids. The CDR3 here is CASSQAWTSGRAYEQYF. Written as DNA, the CDR3 is TGTGCCAGCAGCCAAGCCTGGACTAGCGGGAGGGCCTACGAGCAGTACTTC.

The chain joins TRBV21-1 to TRBJ2-7; TRBD1, the D gene given by the table, was not confirmed from the DNA. TRBV21-1 is termed a pseudogene. The CDR3 is 18 residues long. CDR3 nucleotides: TGTGCCAGCAGCAGAAGGGACAGGGGGTCCCCATTGTCGGGCGAGCAGTACTTC. Protein sequence: CASSRRDRGSPLSGEQYF.

The V call is TRBV5-1, the J call TRBJ2-7, with a weak D call TRBD1 (6 bases). CDR1 and CDR2 from the germline V gene are SGHRS and YFSETQ. The CDR3 extends over 15 amino acids. V was clipped by 5 bases and J by 4 bases, with 19 bases between them. CDR3 sequence (DNA): TGCGCCAGCAGTTCCAACCAGCCGGGACAATACGAGCAGTACTTC. Protein: CASSSNQPGQYEQYF.

The chain joins TRBV30 to TRBJ1-2; D is perhaps TRBD1 (5 bases). This CDR3 comprises 16 residues. The V end lost 2 bases, the J end lost 6 bases, and 22 bases lay between the germline ends. Germline loops: CDR1 GTSNPN, CDR2 SVGIG (reference sequence). CDR3: CAWSPPHRLYEDGYTF. CDR3 sequence (DNA): TGTGCCTGGAGTCCGCCGCACAGGCTCTATGAGGATGGCTACACCTTC. Filled out from reference TRBV30 and TRBJ1-2, the complete variable domain reads SQTIHQWPATLVQPVGSPLSLECTVEGTSNPNLYWYRQAAGRGLQLLFYSVGIGQISSEVPQNLSASRPQDRQFILSSKKLLLSDSGFYLCAWSPPHRLYEDGYTFGSGTRLTVV.

This chain links TRBV13 with TRBJ1-4; D remains unclear. This CDR3 region has 14 residues. Germline lookup yields CDR1 PRHDT and CDR2 FYEKMQ (reference sequence). Trimming stripped 1 base from V and 4 bases from J, with 7 bases between. The CDR3 is CASSLVADNEKLFF. CDR3 DNA sequence: TGTGCCAGCAGCTTAGTGGCAGATAATGAAAAACTGTTTTTT.

This clone was picked up one time. The genes are TRBV30 and TRBJ2-2; unclear D gene. Germline V CDR1 and CDR2: GTSNPN, SVGIG (reference sequence). The ends were cut back, 2 bases at V and 7 bases at J, with 11 bases in the middle. This CDR3 contains 13 residues. CDR3 sequence (DNA): TGTGCCTGGAGTAATAGCCTCCGCGGGGAGCTGTTTTTT. This gives the protein CAWSNSLRGELFF.

The V gene is TRBV27, the J gene TRBJ1-2; D gene uncertain. Germline V lookup: CDR1 MNHEY, CDR2 SMNVEV (reference sequence). This CDR3 is built from 16 residues. Trimming stripped 0 bases from V and 5 bases from J, with 16 bases between. In DNA, the CDR3 is TGTGCCAGCAGTTTATCAGGCTCCCTTCTGATTTATGGCTACACCTTC. Its protein is CASSLSGSLLIYGYTF.

This chain uses TRBV5-7 with TRBJ2-2; D uncertain. TRBV5-7 is labeled an ORF, and its function is uncertain. This CDR3 comprises 13 residues. The ends were cut back, 2 bases at V and 1 base at J, with 3 bases in the middle. DNA for the CDR3: TGTGCCAGCAGCTTATTGAACACCGGGGAGCTGTTTTTT. It yields the protein CASSLLNTGELFF.

The chain combines TRBV9 with TRBJ2-5; TRBD2 agrees at 14 bases. This CDR3 comprises 16 residues. V dropped 4 bases and J dropped 5; count of bases not matched to a gene: 7. Germline CDR1 and CDR2: SGDLS and YYNGEE. The CDR3: CASSLGTSGSWETQYF. CDR3 sequence (DNA): TGTGCCAGCAGCCTCGGGACTAGCGGGAGCTGGGAGACCCAGTACTTC. Combining the CDR3 with reference TRBV9 and TRBJ2-5 gives the whole variable domain DSGVTQTPKHLITATGQRVTLRCSPRSGDLSVYWYQQSLDQGLQFLIQYYNGEERAKGNILERFSAQQFPDLHSELNLSSLELGDSALYFCASSLGTSGSWETQYFGPGTRLLVL.